The clone carrying this T cell receptor (beta chain) is a singleton in its sample. What it binds is unknown. Both TRBC1 and TRBC2 were covered by a beta constant-region primer of two equimolar oligonucleotides. Ligated cDNA was amplified by four rounds of PCR with nested alpha and beta constant-region primers and SP2. TCRdb itself ran the UMI-ligation and nested PCR reads through MiXCR, one entry per CDR3 protein. The sample has about 150,000 distinct CDR3 sequences, 22% seen once. This record comes from a study of naive and memory T cell subsets. Study-wide results and caveats: From naive to CM, EM and EMRA, diversity decreased and Gini increased. Naive repertoires, especially CD8, held a few larger clonotypes, possibly memory cells re-expressing CD45RA.

Sequenced input: naive CD4+ T cells from blood. The receptor was isolated from a human donor in good health.

The CDR3 is CASSFRMSGRYEQYF. The CDR3 DNA reads TGTGCCAGCAGTTTCAGGATGTCAGGGCGCTACGAGCAGTACTTC. The rearrangement joins TRBV12-3 or TRBV12-4 to TRBJ2-7, with a weak D call TRBD1 (5 bases). The CDR3 is made up of 15 amino acids. V dropped 3 bases and J dropped 3 bases, with 15 bases sitting between them.